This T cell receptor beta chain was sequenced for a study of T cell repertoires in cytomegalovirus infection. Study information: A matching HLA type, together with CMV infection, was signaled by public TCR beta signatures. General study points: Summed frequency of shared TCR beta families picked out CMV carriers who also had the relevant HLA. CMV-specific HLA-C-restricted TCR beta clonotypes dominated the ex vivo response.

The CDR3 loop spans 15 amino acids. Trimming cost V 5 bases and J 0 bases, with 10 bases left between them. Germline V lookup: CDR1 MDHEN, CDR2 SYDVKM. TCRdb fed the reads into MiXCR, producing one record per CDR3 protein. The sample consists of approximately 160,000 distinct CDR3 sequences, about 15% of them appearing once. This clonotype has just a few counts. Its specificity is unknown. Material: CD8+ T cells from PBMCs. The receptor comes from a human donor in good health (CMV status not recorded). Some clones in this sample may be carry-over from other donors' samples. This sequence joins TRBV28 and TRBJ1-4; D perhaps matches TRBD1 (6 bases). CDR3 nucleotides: TGTGCCAGCAGTATCAGGACAGCAACTAATGAAAAACTGTTTTTT. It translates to CASSIRTATNEKLFF. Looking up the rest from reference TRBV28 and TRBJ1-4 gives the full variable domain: DVKVTQSSRYLVKRTGEKVFLECVQDMDHENMFWYRQDPGLGLRLIYFSYDVKMKEKGDIPEGYSVSREKKERFSLILESASTNQTSMYLCASSIRTATNEKLFFGSGTQLSVL.